A single sample is the source of the 8 T cell receptor beta chains below, sequenced in a study of vaccination and CD4 T cells after COVID-19. TCRdb re-analysed the PCR reads in MiXCR, keeping a single row per CDR3 protein. Of about 20,000 distinct CDR3 sequences in the sample, less than 70% were seen once. The sequenced sample was CD4+ T cells from blood, obtained after SARS-CoV-2 vaccination. Receptor source: a human donor who had recovered from COVID-19.

This rearrangement joins TRBV29-1 to TRBJ2-4; perhaps TRBD1 as D (6 bases). The CDR3 length is 15 residues. The V gene's germline CDR1 is SQVTM and CDR2 ANQGSEA. With 7 bases removed from V and 0 bases from J, the gap between germline ends came to 16 bases. The DNA of the CDR3 is TGCAGCGCCGCTACAGGGCCGATAGCCAAAAACATTCAGTACTTC. It translates to CSAATGPIAKNIQYF.

This clonotype was detected a few times. The CDR3 sequence is CASSKTGDTEAFF. The CDR3 bases are TGTGCCAGCAGCAAAACAGGGGACACTGAAGCTTTCTTT. The chain couples TRBV21-1 to TRBJ1-1; the table's D call of TRBD1 was not tested on the DNA. TRBV21-1 is a documented pseudogene. The CDR3 is 13 residues long.

The V gene is TRBV7-2, the J gene TRBJ2-5; D ambiguous. V shed 8 bases and J shed 1 base, with 14 bases lying between them. Germline CDR1 and CDR2: SGHTA and FQGNSA. The CDR3 contains 14 residues. The CDR3: CASQRTEAQETQYF. CDR3 in DNA: TGTGCCAGCCAACGAACAGAGGCCCAAGAGACCCAGTACTTC.

V is TRBV20-1 and J is TRBJ2-7; D is uncertain. Germline V lookup: CDR1 DFQATT, CDR2 SNEGSKA (reference sequence). With 6 bases removed from V and 4 bases from J, the gap between germline ends came to 10 bases. CDR3 length equals 11 residues. The CDR3: CSACSWYEQYF. The DNA for the CDR3 is TGCAGTGCCTGCTCTTGGTACGAGCAGTACTTC.

The chain employs TRBV7-2 and TRBJ2-7; 10 positions match TRBD2. The CDR3 has 15 residues. Per germline, CDR1 SGHTA and CDR2 FQGNSA. The V and J ends lost 6 bases and 3 bases, in that order; junction bases with no gene match: 8. The CDR3 DNA reads as TGTGCCAGCAGTCTAGGACTAGCGGAGTACTACGAGCAGTACTTC. Translation gives CASSLGLAEYYEQYF.

This clonotype was seen a few times. The CDR3 DNA sequence: TGTGCCAGCAGTTTAATGGGGGCGCGGAGCAATCAGCCCCAGCATTTT. Its protein product is CASSLMGARSNQPQHF. The chain joins TRBV27 to TRBJ1-5; possible D gene TRBD1, 6 bases. V was clipped by 2 bases and J by 1 base, with 12 bases between them. Per germline, CDR1 MNHEY and CDR2 SMNVEV (reference sequence). The CDR3 extends over 16 amino acids.

This clonotype was counted only a few times. DNA for the CDR3: TGTGCCAGCAGCCCGGATCACTCACCTGGAAACACCATATATTTT. Amino acid sequence: CASSPDHSPGNTIYF. The J gene is TRBJ1-3, the V gene TRBV7-3, with no clear D. The CDR3 is made up of 15 amino acids. V lost 5 bases to trimming and J lost 2 bases, with 13 bases between them. The V gene's germline CDR1 is SGHTA and CDR2 FQGTGA.

The chain links TRBV11-3 to TRBJ2-2; 8 nucleotides align to TRBD2. The CDR3 extends over 17 amino acids. Germline V CDR1 and CDR2: SGHNT, YENEEA. The V gene end was trimmed by 5 bases and the J gene end by 0 bases; junction bases not matched to a gene: 8. The CDR3 loop reads CASSRGGGAANTGELFF. DNA for the CDR3: TGTGCCAGCAGCCGGGGGGGCGGAGCGGCGAACACCGGGGAGCTGTTTTTT.